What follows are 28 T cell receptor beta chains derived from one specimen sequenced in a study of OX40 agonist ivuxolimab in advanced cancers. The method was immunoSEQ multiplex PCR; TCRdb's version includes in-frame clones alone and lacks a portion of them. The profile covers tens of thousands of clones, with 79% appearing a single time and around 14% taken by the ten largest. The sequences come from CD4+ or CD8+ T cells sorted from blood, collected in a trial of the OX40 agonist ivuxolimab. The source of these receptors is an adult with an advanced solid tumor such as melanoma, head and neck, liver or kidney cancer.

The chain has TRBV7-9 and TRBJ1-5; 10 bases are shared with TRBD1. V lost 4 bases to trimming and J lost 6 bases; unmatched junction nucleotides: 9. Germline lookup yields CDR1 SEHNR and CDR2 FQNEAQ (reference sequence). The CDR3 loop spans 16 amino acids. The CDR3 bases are TGTGCCAGCAGCTCCTTCGGACAGGGGGAAGGTCAGCCCCAGCATTTT. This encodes CASSSFGQGEGQPQHF.

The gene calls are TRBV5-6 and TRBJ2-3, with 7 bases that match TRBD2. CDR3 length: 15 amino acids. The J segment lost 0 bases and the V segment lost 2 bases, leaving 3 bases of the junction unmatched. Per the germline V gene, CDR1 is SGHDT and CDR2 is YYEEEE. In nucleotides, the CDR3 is TGTGCCAGCAGCTTCTGGCGGGGGAGCACAGATACGCAGTATTTT. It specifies CASSFWRGSTDTQYF.

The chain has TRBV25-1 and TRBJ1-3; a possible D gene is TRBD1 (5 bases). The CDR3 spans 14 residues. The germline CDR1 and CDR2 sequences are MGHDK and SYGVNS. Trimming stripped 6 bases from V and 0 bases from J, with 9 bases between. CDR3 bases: TGTGCCAGCAGGAGGGACGGCTCTGGAAACACCATATATTTT. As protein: CASRRDGSGNTIYF.

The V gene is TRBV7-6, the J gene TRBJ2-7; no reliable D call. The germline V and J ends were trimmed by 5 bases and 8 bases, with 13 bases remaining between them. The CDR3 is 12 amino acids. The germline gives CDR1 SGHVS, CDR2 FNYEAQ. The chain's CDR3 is CASSQKSPQQYF. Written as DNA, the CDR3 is TGTGCCAGCAGCCAGAAATCGCCCCAGCAGTACTTC.

The CDR3 protein is CASSLAGGTSYNEQFF. The DNA of the CDR3 is TGTGCCAGCAGCTTAGCGGGGGGCACCTCCTACAATGAGCAGTTCTTC. The rearrangement joins TRBV7-6 to TRBJ2-1; either TRBD1 or TRBD2 may fit D (6 bases each). Trimming removed 0 bases at V and 0 bases at J, with 9 bases between. The germline V gene has CDR1 SGHVS and CDR2 FNYEAQ. The CDR3 sequence is 16 residues long.

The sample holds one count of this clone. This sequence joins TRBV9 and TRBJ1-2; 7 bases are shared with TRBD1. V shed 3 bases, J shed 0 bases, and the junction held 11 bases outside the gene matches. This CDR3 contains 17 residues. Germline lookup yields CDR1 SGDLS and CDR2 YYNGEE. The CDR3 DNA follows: TGTGCCAGCAGCGGCTACCTTAGGGACAGCTCTAACTATGGCTACACCTTC. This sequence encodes CASSGYLRDSSNYGYTF.

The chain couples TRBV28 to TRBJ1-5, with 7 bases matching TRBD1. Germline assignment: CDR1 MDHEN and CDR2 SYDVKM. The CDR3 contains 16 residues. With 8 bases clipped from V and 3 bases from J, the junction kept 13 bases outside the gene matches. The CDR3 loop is CASHYRGTSPNQPQHF. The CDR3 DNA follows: TGTGCCAGCCATTACAGGGGCACCTCCCCCAATCAGCCCCAGCATTTT.

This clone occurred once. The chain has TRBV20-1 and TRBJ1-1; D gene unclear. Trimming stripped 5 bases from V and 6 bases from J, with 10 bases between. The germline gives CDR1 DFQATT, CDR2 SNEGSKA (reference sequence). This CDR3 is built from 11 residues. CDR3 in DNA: TGCAGTGCTGCACCCGGGCCTGAAGCTTTCTTT. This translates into CSAAPGPEAFF.

This CDR3 is CASRWTGNQPQHF. The CDR3 nucleotides read TGTGCCAGTAGGTGGACAGGCAATCAGCCCCAGCATTTT. The chain recombines TRBV19 with TRBJ1-5; D possibly corresponds to TRBD1 (6 bases). The CDR3 is 13 residues long. Germline V gives CDR1 LNHDA, CDR2 SQIVND (reference sequence). V lost 6 bases and J 2 bases, leaving 8 bases between the germline ends.

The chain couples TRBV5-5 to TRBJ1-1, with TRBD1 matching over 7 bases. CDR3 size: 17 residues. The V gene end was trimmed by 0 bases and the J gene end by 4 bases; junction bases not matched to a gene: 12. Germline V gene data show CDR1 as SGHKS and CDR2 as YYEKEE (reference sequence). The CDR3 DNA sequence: TGTGCCAGCAGCTTGGATTCTTACAGGGGAGTGCGCACTGAAGCTTTCTTT. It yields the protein CASSLDSYRGVRTEAFF.

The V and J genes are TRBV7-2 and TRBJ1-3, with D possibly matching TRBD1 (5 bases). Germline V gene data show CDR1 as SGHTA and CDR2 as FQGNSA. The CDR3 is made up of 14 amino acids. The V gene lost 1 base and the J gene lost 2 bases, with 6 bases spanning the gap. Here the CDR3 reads CASSLGGPGNTIYF. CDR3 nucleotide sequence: TGTGCCAGCAGCTTAGGGGGCCCTGGAAACACCATATATTTT.

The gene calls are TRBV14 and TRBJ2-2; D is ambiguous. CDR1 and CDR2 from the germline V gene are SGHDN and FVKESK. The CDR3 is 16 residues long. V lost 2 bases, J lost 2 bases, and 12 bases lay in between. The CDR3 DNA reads TGTGCCAGCAGCCAAAGGCTCACGGGCAACACCGGGGAGCTGTTTTTT. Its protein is CASSQRLTGNTGELFF. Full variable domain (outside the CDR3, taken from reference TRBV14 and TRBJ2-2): EAGVTQFPSHSVIEKGQTVTLRCDPISGHDNLYWYRRVMGKEIKFLLHFVKESKQDESGMPNNRFLAERTGGTYSTLKVQPAELEDSGVYFCASSQRLTGNTGELFFGEGSRLTVL.

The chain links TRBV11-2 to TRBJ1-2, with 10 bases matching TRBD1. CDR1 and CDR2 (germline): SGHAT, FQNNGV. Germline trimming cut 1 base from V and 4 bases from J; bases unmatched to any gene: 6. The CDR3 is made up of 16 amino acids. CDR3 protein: CASSLGRRDRGYGYTF. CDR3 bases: TGTGCCAGCAGCTTAGGGAGACGGGACAGGGGCTATGGCTACACCTTC.

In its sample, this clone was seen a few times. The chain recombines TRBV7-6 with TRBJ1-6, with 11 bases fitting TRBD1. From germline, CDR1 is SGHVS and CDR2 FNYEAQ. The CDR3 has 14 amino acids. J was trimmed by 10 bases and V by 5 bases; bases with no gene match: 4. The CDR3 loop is CASSRGQGGSPLHF. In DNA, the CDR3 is TGTGCCAGCAGCAGGGGACAGGGGGGATCACCCCTCCACTTT.

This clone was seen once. The CDR3 is CASSLSIPGEGDQPQHF. CDR3 nucleotides: TGTGCCAGCAGTTTATCGATACCTGGGGAAGGGGATCAGCCCCAGCATTTT. This rearrangement joins TRBV27 to TRBJ1-5, with D perhaps TRBD1 (5 bases). The CDR3 consists of 17 residues. Germline CDR1 and CDR2: MNHEY and SMNVEV (reference sequence). The V gene lost 0 bases and the J gene lost 5 bases, with 17 bases spanning the gap.

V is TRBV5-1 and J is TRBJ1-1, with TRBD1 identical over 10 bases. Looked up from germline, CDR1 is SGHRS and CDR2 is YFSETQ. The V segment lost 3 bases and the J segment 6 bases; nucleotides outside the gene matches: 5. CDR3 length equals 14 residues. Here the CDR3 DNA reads TGCGCCAGCAGCTGGACAGGACAGGGGGCTGAAGCTTTCTTT. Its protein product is CASSWTGQGAEAFF.

In DNA, the CDR3 is TGTGCCTGGAGTGTAGCGTTTGGCTACACCTTC. Protein: CAWSVAFGYTF. The J gene is TRBJ1-2, the V gene TRBV30; no clear D gene. The V end lost 0 bases, the J end lost 7 bases, and 6 bases lay between the germline ends. CDR3 length equals 11 residues. The germline gives CDR1 GTSNPN, CDR2 SVGIG (reference sequence).

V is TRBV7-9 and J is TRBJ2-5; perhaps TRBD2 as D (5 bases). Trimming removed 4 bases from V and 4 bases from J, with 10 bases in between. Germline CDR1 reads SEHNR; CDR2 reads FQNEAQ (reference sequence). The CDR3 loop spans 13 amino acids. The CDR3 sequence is CASSSGFLETQYF. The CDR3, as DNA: TGTGCCAGCAGCTCGGGATTCCTAGAGACCCAGTACTTC.

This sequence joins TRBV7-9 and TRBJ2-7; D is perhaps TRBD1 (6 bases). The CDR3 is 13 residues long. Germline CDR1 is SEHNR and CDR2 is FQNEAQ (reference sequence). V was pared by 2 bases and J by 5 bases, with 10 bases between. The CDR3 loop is CASSLQGYDEQYF. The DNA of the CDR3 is TGTGCCAGCAGCTTACAGGGGTACGACGAGCAGTACTTC.

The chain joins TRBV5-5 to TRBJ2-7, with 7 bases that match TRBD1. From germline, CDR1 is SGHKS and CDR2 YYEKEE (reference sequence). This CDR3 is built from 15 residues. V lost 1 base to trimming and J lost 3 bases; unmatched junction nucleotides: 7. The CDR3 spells CASSLFPDRSYEQYF. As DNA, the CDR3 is TGTGCCAGCAGCTTGTTTCCGGACAGGAGCTACGAGCAGTACTTC.

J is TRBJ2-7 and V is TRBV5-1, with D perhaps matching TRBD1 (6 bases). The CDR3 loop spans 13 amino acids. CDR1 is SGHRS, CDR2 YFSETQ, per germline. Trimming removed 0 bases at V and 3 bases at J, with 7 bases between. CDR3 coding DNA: TGCGCCAGCAGCTTGGGGACAGACTACGAGCAGTACTTC. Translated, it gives CASSLGTDYEQYF.

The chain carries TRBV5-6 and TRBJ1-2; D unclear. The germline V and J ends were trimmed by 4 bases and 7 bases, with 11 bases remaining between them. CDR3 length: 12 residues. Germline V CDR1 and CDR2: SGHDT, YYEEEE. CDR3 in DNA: TGTGCCAGCAGCCCCGGACCTGTTGGCTACACCTTC. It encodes CASSPGPVGYTF.

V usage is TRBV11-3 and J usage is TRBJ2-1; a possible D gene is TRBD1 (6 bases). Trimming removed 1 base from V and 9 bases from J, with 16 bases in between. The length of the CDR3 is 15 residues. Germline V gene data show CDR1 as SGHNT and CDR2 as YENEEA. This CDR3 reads CASSLVGALHGEQFF. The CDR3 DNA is TGTGCCAGCAGCTTAGTGGGGGCGCTTCACGGTGAGCAGTTCTTC. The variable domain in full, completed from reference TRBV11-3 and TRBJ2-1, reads EAGVVQSPRYKIIEKKQPVAFWCNPISGHNTLYWYLQNLGQGPELLIRYENEEAVDDSQLPKDRFSAERLKGVDSTLKIQPAELGDSAVYLCASSLVGALHGEQFFGPGTRLTVL.

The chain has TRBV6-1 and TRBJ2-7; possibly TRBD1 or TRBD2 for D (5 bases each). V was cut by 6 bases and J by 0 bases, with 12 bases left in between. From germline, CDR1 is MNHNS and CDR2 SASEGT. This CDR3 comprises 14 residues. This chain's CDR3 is CASRGRRSSYEQYF. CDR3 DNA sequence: TGTGCCAGCAGGGGACGGCGGAGCTCCTACGAGCAGTACTTC.

DNA for the CDR3: TGTGCCAGCAGGATGGCAGGGCTTGGACAGCCCCAGCATTTT. Encoded protein: CASRMAGLGQPQHF. This rearrangement joins TRBV28 to TRBJ1-5, with TRBD1 as a possible D gene (5 bases). The CDR3 has 14 residues. CDR1 is MDHEN, CDR2 SYDVKM, per germline. V gave up 6 bases and J gave up 7 bases, with 16 bases separating them.

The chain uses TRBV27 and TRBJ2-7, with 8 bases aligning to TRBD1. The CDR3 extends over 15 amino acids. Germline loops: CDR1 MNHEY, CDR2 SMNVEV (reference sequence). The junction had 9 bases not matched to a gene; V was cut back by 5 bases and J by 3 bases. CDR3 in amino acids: CASSALGQGVYEQYF. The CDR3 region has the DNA TGTGCCAGCAGTGCCCTAGGACAGGGCGTCTACGAGCAGTACTTC.

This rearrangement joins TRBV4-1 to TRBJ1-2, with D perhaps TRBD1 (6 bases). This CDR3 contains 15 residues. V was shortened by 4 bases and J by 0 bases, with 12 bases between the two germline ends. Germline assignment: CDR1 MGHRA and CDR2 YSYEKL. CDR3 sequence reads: CASSPRTDSNYGYTF. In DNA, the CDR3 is TGCGCCAGCAGCCCCCGGACAGATTCTAACTATGGCTACACCTTC.

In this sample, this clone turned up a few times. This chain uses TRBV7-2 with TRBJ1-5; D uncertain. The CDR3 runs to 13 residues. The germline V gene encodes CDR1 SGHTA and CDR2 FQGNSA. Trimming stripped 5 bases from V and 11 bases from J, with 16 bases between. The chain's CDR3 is CASSPRHPGAQHF. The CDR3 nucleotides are TGTGCCAGCAGCCCCCGACACCCCGGGGCCCAGCATTTT. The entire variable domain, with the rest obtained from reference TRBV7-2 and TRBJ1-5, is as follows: GAGVSQSPSNKVTEKGKDVELRCDPISGHTALYWYRQSLGQGLEFLIYFQGNSAPDKSGLPSDRFSAERTGGSVSTLTIQRTQQEDSAVYLCASSPRHPGAQHFGDGTRLSIL.